Listed below are T cell receptor beta chains from one sample, sequenced in a study of cytomegalovirus exposure and HLA in healthy donors. The data were produced by immunoSEQ multiplex PCR, yet TCRdb's version contains in-frame clones alone and is incomplete. The sample shows over 100,000 clones, around 8.5% of them seen only once. Sequencing used PBMCs. Receptor source: a man aged 40-49 years in good health and CMV-seronegative. Both conserved end residues are part of each CDR3. A D gene is named only where the DNA matches it firmly. Rows may omit the clone size; those that give it use once, few, many or a size class.

d_call j_call clone_size v_call cdr3_nt cdr3_aa
TRBD1 TRBJ1-1 . TRBV11-2 TGTGCCAGCAGAGACAGGGGACCAGTGTCCACTGAAGCTTTCTTT CASRDRGPVSTEAFF
. TRBJ2-1 . TRBV6-5 TGTGCCAGCAGTTTGAGGCAGAGGGGGGGGGAGTTCTTC CASSLRQRGGEFF
TRBD1 TRBJ2-6 few TRBV6-1 TGTGCCAGCAGTGAGAAGGGGGCCGGGGCAAACGTCATGACTTTT CASSEKGAGANVMTF
. TRBJ1-1 few TRBV2 TGTGCCAGCAGTGAGTTTTGGGGGCAGGACACTGAAGCTTTCTTT CASSEFWGQDTEAFF
TRBD2 TRBJ2-7 few TRBV9 TGTGCCAGCAGCATTAGCGGGGGGAGCTCCTACGAGCAGTACTTC CASSISGGSSYEQYF
. TRBJ1-6 . TRBV5-1 TGCGCCAGCAGCTTGGAGGGCAGGGCTTCACCCATCCACTTT CASSLEGRASPIHF
. TRBJ1-1 . TRBV19 TGTGCCAGTAGTATAAGGGGGAGTTGGAACACTGAAGCTTTCTTT CASSIRGSWNTEAFF
TRBD1 TRBJ2-5 . TRBV15 TGTGCCACCAGCAGGGGCCGGGACAGAGAGACCCAGTACTTC CATSRGRDRETQYF
TRBD2 TRBJ2-1 few TRBV7-2 TGTGCCAGCAGTCCGGGACTAGGGGCCAATGAGCAGTTCTTC CASSPGLGANEQFF
TRBD1 TRBJ1-5 . TRBV19 TGTGCCAGTAGTCCCAGGACAGGGGACAATCAGCCCCAGCATTTT CASSPRTGDNQPQHF
TRBD1 TRBJ1-2 . TRBV5-1 TGCGCCAGCAGCTTGGGGGACAGGCCGAACTATGGCTACACCTTC CASSLGDRPNYGYTF
. TRBJ1-2 . TRBV10-3 TGTGCCATCAGTGCCCAACAGGGACCTAACTATGGCTACACCTTC CAISAQQGPNYGYTF
TRBD2 TRBJ2-5 few TRBV7-2 TGTGCCAGCAGCCCCCTGCGACTAGCGGGGCGAGAGACCCAGTACTTC CASSPLRLAGRETQYF
TRBD2 TRBJ2-1 few TRBV5-6 TGTGCCAGCAGCTTTGGAACGGGGGGGCGTAGGGAGCAGTTCTTC CASSFGTGGRREQFF
TRBD2 TRBJ2-7 . TRBV6-5 TGTGCCAGCAGTTACGGCGGGGGGGCCTCCTACGAGCAGTACTTC CASSYGGGASYEQYF
TRBD2 TRBJ2-3 . TRBV7-6 TGTGCCAGCAGCCCCAGGGCGGGGGGGAGCGCAGATACGCAGTATTTT CASSPRAGGSADTQYF